This TCR beta chain comes out of a study of T-cell reconstitution after alpha-beta-depleted transplantation in children. This CDR3 comprises 12 residues. The germline V and J ends were trimmed by 1 base and 9 bases, with 7 bases remaining between them. CDR1 and CDR2 (germline): PRHDT, FYEKMQ (reference sequence). The TCRbeta library was prepared with unique molecular identifiers. TCRdb reprocessed the PCR reads with MiXCR, giving one entry per CDR3 protein. The data hold about 78,000 distinct CDR3 sequences, with around 14% observed a single time. Study-wide findings and caveats: A year post-transplant, T-cell counts and diversity derived mostly from newly produced T cells. Where some patients showed high TCRbeta diversity at day 60, it came from recipient T cells and thymic progenitors that had survived.

To note about this clonotype: What it recognizes is unknown.

Sequenced here: PBMCs, mostly from graft donor cells, sampled 180 days after TCRalphabeta/CD19-depleted stem cell transplant. The chain is built from TRBV13 and TRBJ2-1; D unclear. This receptor was identified in a male patient aged 2 to 10 who had a stem cell transplant for acute lymphoblastic leukemia, so the T cells may come from the graft donor. This CDR3 is CASSLASSEQFF. The DNA for the CDR3 is TGTGCCAGCAGCTTAGCGAGTAGTGAGCAGTTCTTC.